The 16 T cell receptor beta chains below all came from one sample that was sequenced in a study of blood T cell repertoires in COVID-19 (dated by TCRdb to the early 2020s). The method was the immunoSEQ multiplex PCR assay. Held by TCRdb, this immuneACCESS table contains in-frame sequences only and omits some clones. Under half of the omission traces to an unresolved V gene where checked; the cause of the rest is unknown. This sample is represented by fewer than 300,000 clones; approximately 90% of them were singletons. Together, the top ten hold about 2.2% of the sample. Sequences were obtained from peripheral blood. These receptors were obtained from a woman in her 30s with COVID-19, enrolled during active disease.

The rearrangement joins TRBV7-2 to TRBJ2-1; 7 nucleotides align to TRBD2. V shed 3 bases, J shed 5 bases, and the junction held 7 bases outside the gene matches. The germline CDR1 and CDR2 sequences are SGHTA and FQGNSA. This CDR3 has 15 residues. The CDR3 region is CASSFLGTIDNEQFF. The DNA of the CDR3 is TGTGCCAGCAGCTTCTTAGGGACTATCGACAATGAGCAGTTCTTC.

On this clone itself: Distinct nucleotide sequences in the sample also encode this CDR3. This chain uses TRBV2 with TRBJ2-1; 10 bases align to TRBD1. Germline CDR1 SNHLY, CDR2 FYNNEI. This CDR3 region has 13 residues. Trimming removed 8 bases from V and 5 bases from J; junction bases left unmatched: 3. CDR3 protein: CASRGQGHNEQFF. In DNA form, the CDR3 reads TGTGCCAGCCGGGGACAGGGGCACAATGAGCAGTTCTTC.

This chain joins TRBV28 and TRBJ1-4, with a tentative D call TRBD1 (5 bases). Trimming shortened V by 0 bases and J by 8 bases, and 19 bases separated the two germline ends. This CDR3 region has 17 residues. Germline loops: CDR1 MDHEN, CDR2 SYDVKM. CDR3 DNA sequence: TGTGCCAGCAGTTTATGGAGTTCAGGGACTTCTGGGGAAAAACTGTTTTTT. It codes for CASSLWSSGTSGEKLFF.

The CDR3 region is CASSPLRTGGNGYTF. The CDR3 DNA reads TGTGCCAGCAGCCCACTGAGGACAGGGGGCAATGGCTACACCTTC. The chain is built from TRBV11-2 and TRBJ1-2, with TRBD1 matching 11 bases. This CDR3 has 15 residues. Losses at the gene ends were 5 bases for V and 6 bases for J; bases not matched to a gene: 8. Germline-derived CDR1 and CDR2 are SGHAT and FQNNGV.

The chain combines TRBV7-3 with TRBJ2-3, with TRBD2 matching 11 bases. This CDR3 contains 16 residues. Germline assignment: CDR1 SGHTA and CDR2 FQGTGA. Trimming cost V 5 bases and J 4 bases; bases outside gene matches: 8. The CDR3 DNA is TGTGCCAGCAGCCTCGGACTAGCGGGTCTGGCAGATACGCAGTATTTT. Translation gives CASSLGLAGLADTQYF. The full variable domain, with the rest looked up from reference TRBV7-3 and TRBJ2-3, is GAGVSQTPSNKVTEKGKYVELRCDPISGHTALYWYRQSLGQGPEFLIYFQGTGAADDSGLPNDRFFAVRPEGSVSTLKIQRTERGDSAVYLCASSLGLAGLADTQYFGPGTRLTVL.

The chain recombines TRBV28 with TRBJ1-1; 8 bases are a match to TRBD1. Germline lookup yields CDR1 MDHEN and CDR2 SYDVKM. The CDR3 spans 15 residues. J was trimmed by 5 bases and V by 6 bases; bases with no gene match: 11. CDR3 residues: CASSLNRGFETEAFF. DNA of the CDR3: TGTGCCAGCAGCCTGAACAGGGGGTTTGAAACTGAAGCTTTCTTT.

The V and J genes are TRBV28 and TRBJ1-4; D call uncertain. The CDR3 length is 15 residues. Trimming shortened V by 5 bases and J by 1 base, and 11 bases separated the two germline ends. CDR1 and CDR2 from the germline V gene are MDHEN and SYDVKM. In nucleotides, the CDR3 is TGTGCCAGCAGTCAACACGTAATAACTAATGAAAAACTGTTTTTT. It is translated as CASSQHVITNEKLFF.

The chain joins TRBV30 to TRBJ2-7; D is undetermined. Trimming removed 1 base at V and 2 bases at J, with 3 bases between. This CDR3 is 11 amino acids long. Germline-derived CDR1 and CDR2 are GTSNPN and SVGIG (reference sequence). CDR3: CAWSDTYEQYF. CDR3 coding DNA: TGTGCCTGGAGTGATACCTACGAGCAGTACTTC.

The genes are TRBV7-2 and TRBJ1-5, with D maybe TRBD1 (6 bases). V lost 4 bases and J 9 bases, leaving 13 bases between the germline ends. The CDR3 contains 13 residues. CDR1 SGHTA and CDR2 FQGNSA come from the germline V gene. CDR3 residues: CASSSQQGAPQHF. The CDR3 DNA follows: TGTGCCAGCAGCTCCCAACAGGGCGCGCCCCAGCATTTT.

The V gene is TRBV19, the J gene TRBJ1-2, with 10 bases matching TRBD1. J lost 5 bases, V lost 5 bases, and 5 bases had no gene match. The CDR3 sequence is 14 residues long. Germline CDR1 and CDR2: LNHDA and SQIVND (reference sequence). As DNA, the CDR3 is TGTGCCAGTAGTTGGGACAGGGGAAGTTATGGCTACACCTTC. This codes for CASSWDRGSYGYTF.

The rearrangement links TRBV6-5 to TRBJ2-1, with D maybe TRBD2 (6 bases). This CDR3 is 16 amino acids long. Germline CDR1 is MNHEY and CDR2 is SVGAGI. V was pared by 0 bases and J by 5 bases, with 14 bases between. CDR3 in amino acids: CASSYSPGLPDNEQFF. CDR3 DNA sequence: TGTGCCAGCAGTTACTCACCGGGACTCCCCGACAATGAGCAGTTCTTC.

The DNA of the CDR3 is TGCGCCAGCAGCCAAAGGGGCAGGGCTTTGAATGAAAAACTGTTTTTT. This gives the protein CASSQRGRALNEKLFF. The chain joins TRBV4-1 to TRBJ1-4, with D tentatively TRBD1 (5 bases). The germline V gene has CDR1 MGHRA and CDR2 YSYEKL. The CDR3 has 16 amino acids. Trimming shortened V by 2 bases and J by 5 bases, and 15 bases separated the two germline ends.

The chain employs TRBV5-1 and TRBJ2-7; possibly TRBD1 for D (6 bases). Germline V gene lookup returns CDR1 SGHRS and CDR2 YFSETQ. The ends were cut back, 1 base at V and 0 bases at J, with 8 bases in the middle. This CDR3 has 14 amino acids. The CDR3 sequence is CASSLWDNSYEQYF. DNA for the CDR3: TGCGCCAGCAGCTTGTGGGACAACTCCTACGAGCAGTACTTC.

CDR3 region: CASSENHSGELFF. The CDR3 nucleotides are TGCGCCAGCAGTGAGAACCACTCCGGGGAGCTGTTTTTT. The chain carries TRBV10-1 and TRBJ2-2; D remains unclear. Germline V gene lookup returns CDR1 WNHNN and CDR2 SYGVQD (reference sequence). This CDR3 comprises 13 residues. The V and J ends lost 2 bases and 6 bases respectively, with 7 bases between them.

The rearrangement links TRBV30 to TRBJ1-3; D uncertain. Between the trimmed V and J ends, which lost 5 bases and 4 bases, there was a span of 12 bases. This CDR3 contains 13 residues. Looked up from germline, CDR1 is GTSNPN and CDR2 is SVGIG (reference sequence). The CDR3 DNA is TGTGCCTGGCGTGGGAGAGCAGGAAACACCATATATTTT. Protein product: CAWRGRAGNTIYF.

This chain connects TRBV11-1 to TRBJ1-1; the D is unclear. V lost 4 bases and J 7 bases, leaving 10 bases between the germline ends. The CDR3 consists of 12 residues. Germline-derived CDR1 and CDR2 are SGHAT and FQDESV (reference sequence). The CDR3 nucleotides are TGTGCCAGCAGCTCTACTGCAGGTGAAGCTTTCTTT. It yields the protein CASSSTAGEAFF.